Detailed here is one T cell receptor beta chain. Its antigen is unidentified. These data originate in a study of vaccination and CD4 T cells after COVID-19. Across the whole study: Post-COVID sampling occurred a median around 100 days after diagnosis (range 35 to 161).

Oncomine TCR Beta short-read sequencing was applied to DNA from cultured CD4+ T cells. Each CDR3 protein gets one entry after TCRdb re-called the PCR reads with MiXCR. Among about 10,000 distinct CDR3 sequences listed, around 55% were seen once. Trimming cost V 5 bases and J 5 bases; bases outside gene matches: 17. This CDR3 is 16 amino acids long. Germline values: CDR1 DFQATT, CDR2 SNEGSKA (reference sequence). The treatment denotes: approximately 11-day PBMC culture with coronavirus spike peptide pools or control peptides (ViraFEST assay). The specimen sequenced was CD4+ T cells from blood, cultured in vitro. The TCR comes from a human donor who had recovered from COVID-19. The gene calls are TRBV20-1 and TRBJ1-2; the match to TRBD1 covers 7 bases. CDR3 in DNA: TGCAGTGCTGGAAGGGGGCGTTTTTCAATTGGTTATGGCTACACCTTC. Its protein is CSAGRGRFSIGYGYTF.